A single sample gave rise to the 32 T cell receptor beta chains below, sequenced in a study of shared clonotypes between healthy human individuals. Profiling relied on immunoSEQ multiplex PCR, and the TCRdb table lists in-frame clones only, not all of them. The data contain about 990,000 clones, 70% to 80% of them singletons. The specimen sequenced was memory CD4+ T cells from PBMCs. The subset was: CD45RA-negative fraction. Receptors originate from a man aged 18 to 35 in good health. Some clones in this sample may be carry-over from other donors' samples.

CDR3 sequence reads: CASSGSGGSASYEQYF. CDR3 DNA sequence: TGTGCCAGCAGCGGGTCGGGGGGTAGCGCGTCCTACGAGCAGTACTTC. The chain combines TRBV2 with TRBJ2-7; 7 bases line up with TRBD2. This CDR3 has 16 residues. J gave up 1 base and V 6 bases, and 12 bases lay outside the gene matches. Germline CDR1 is SNHLY and CDR2 is FYNNEI. Looking up the rest from reference TRBV2 and TRBJ2-7 gives the full variable domain: EPEVTQTPSHQVTQMGQEVILRCVPISNHLYFYWYRQILGQKVEFLVSFYNNEISEKSEIFDDQFSVERPDGSNFTLKIRSTKLEDSAMYFCASSGSGGSASYEQYFGPGTRLTVT.

This clone was observed a few times. The same CDR3 can be traced to other DNA sequences in this sample. The rearrangement links TRBV5-1 to TRBJ2-7, with 10 bases identical to TRBD2. The V gene's germline CDR1 is SGHRS and CDR2 YFSETQ. The CDR3 is made up of 16 amino acids. J was trimmed by 4 bases and V by 4 bases; bases with no gene match: 11. The CDR3 loop reads CASSPRTSGSGYEQYF. DNA for the CDR3: TGCGCCAGCAGCCCGAGGACTAGCGGAAGTGGGTACGAGCAGTACTTC.

The chain joins TRBV30 to TRBJ1-1; D remains unclear. Trimming cost V 2 bases and J 6 bases, with 16 bases left between them. This CDR3 has 14 amino acids. Germline values: CDR1 GTSNPN, CDR2 SVGIG (reference sequence). The CDR3 bases are TGTGCCTGGAGTTGCGACTCGACCGGCGCTGAAGCTTTCTTT. Protein sequence: CAWSCDSTGAEAFF.

The chain recombines TRBV4-1 with TRBJ2-7, with D unclear. The CDR3 length is 14 residues. Germline CDR1 is MGHRA and CDR2 is YSYEKL. The V gene lost 4 bases and the J gene lost 2 bases, with 12 bases spanning the gap. The CDR3 DNA follows: TGCGCCAGCAGCCTTCAGACTGGAGCCTACGAGCAGTACTTC. This translates into CASSLQTGAYEQYF.

Points on this clone: This may stem from a read error, because a much larger clone lies one nucleotide away. The sample holds other DNA sequences that translate to the same CDR3. The rearrangement links TRBV6-5 to TRBJ2-1; D is ambiguous. This CDR3 is 11 amino acids long. CDR1 is MNHEY and CDR2 is SVGAGI in the germline V gene. The CDR3 sequence: CASSHMYEQFF. The DNA for the CDR3 is TGCGCCAGCAGTCATATGTACGAGCAGTTCTTC.

The chain carries TRBV9 and TRBJ2-7; D is ambiguous. The CDR3 length is 14 residues. Germline CDR1 SGDLS, CDR2 YYNGEE. V lost 2 bases and J lost 0, with 9 bases in between. The CDR3 coding sequence is TGTGCCAGCAGCGTGTCAGTGTCCTCCTACGAGCAGTACTTC. Translated: CASSVSVSSYEQYF.

A few counts support this clone. The identical CDR3 is also encoded by other nucleotide sequences in the sample. The V gene is TRBV2, the J gene TRBJ2-5; tentatively, D is TRBD1 (6 bases). The germline V and J ends were trimmed by 0 bases and 5 bases, with 10 bases remaining between them. The CDR3 consists of 14 residues. Per germline, CDR1 SNHLY and CDR2 FYNNEI. CDR3 coding DNA: TGTGCCAGCAGTGAAGCGACAGGTGGGGAGACCCAGTACTTC. Its translation is CASSEATGGETQYF.

In the case of this clone: One junction end does not reproduce the germline sequence, and a read error may be involved. J is TRBJ2-1 and V is TRBV4-1; 8 bases agree with TRBD2. CDR3 length: 16 amino acids. Per the germline V gene, CDR1 is MGHRA and CDR2 is YSYEKL. The CDR3 spells CASSQDAVAGINEQFF. The CDR3 coding sequence is TGTGCCAGCAGCCAAGACGCAGTAGCGGGGATCAATGAGCAGTTCTTC.

The J gene is TRBJ1-6, the V gene TRBV5-1; D is unclear. V was cut by 4 bases and J by 10 bases, with 18 bases left in between. The CDR3 is 15 residues long. Germline V gene lookup returns CDR1 SGHRS and CDR2 YFSETQ. The CDR3 DNA reads TGCGCCAGCAGCGATGGAACAGCCGAGCTCTCACCCCTCCACTTT. Protein sequence: CASSDGTAELSPLHF.

The V call is TRBV4-3, the J call TRBJ2-3, with D possibly TRBD2 on 5 matching bases. The CDR3 spans 17 residues. Per germline, CDR1 LGHNA and CDR2 YSLEER. V was trimmed by 1 base and J by 2 bases, leaving 16 bases between them. The CDR3 is CASSQVGGSRVTDTQYF. CDR3 in DNA: TGCGCCAGCAGCCAAGTCGGCGGGTCAAGGGTCACAGATACGCAGTATTTT.

This rearrangement joins TRBV9 to TRBJ2-6, with a tentative D call TRBD1 (5 bases). V was cut by 0 bases and J by 4 bases, with 8 bases left in between. The V gene's germline CDR1 is SGDLS and CDR2 YYNGEE. This CDR3 has 15 amino acids. The CDR3 DNA follows: TGTGCCAGCAGCGTAGAGGGGCTGGGGGCCAACGTCCTGACTTTC. Translated, it gives CASSVEGLGANVLTF.

This chain joins TRBV7-3 and TRBJ1-2; D may be TRBD1 (5 bases). This CDR3 contains 13 residues. The ends were cut back, 5 bases at V and 10 bases at J, with 17 bases in the middle. The V gene's germline CDR1 is SGHTA and CDR2 FQGTGA. The DNA of the CDR3 is TGTGCCAGCAGCGTAAGCGCAGGGCAGTTCTACACCTTC. This gives the protein CASSVSAGQFYTF.

V is TRBV7-2 and J is TRBJ2-5; 11 bases are shared with TRBD2. The CDR3 has 15 amino acids. In germline, CDR1 is SGHTA, CDR2 FQGNSA. V dropped 6 bases and J dropped 2; count of bases not matched to a gene: 5. The CDR3 DNA is TGTGCCAGCAGAAGGGGGACTAGCGGACAAGAGACCCAGTACTTC. Protein product: CASRRGTSGQETQYF.

J is TRBJ2-2 and V is TRBV5-1; TRBD1 might be the D (5 bases). The V gene lost 2 bases and the J gene lost 4 bases, with 9 bases spanning the gap. The CDR3 runs 14 residues. Germline V CDR1 and CDR2: SGHRS, YFSETQ. CDR3 region: CASSLGDFTGELFF. DNA for the CDR3: TGCGCCAGCAGCTTAGGGGATTTCACCGGGGAGCTGTTTTTT.

CDR3 sequence: CASSEAPSGRGEQYF. The CDR3 coding sequence is TGTGCCAGCAGTGAAGCGCCCAGCGGGAGAGGCGAGCAGTACTTC. The chain uses TRBV2 and TRBJ2-5; TRBD2 aligns across 8 bases. The last part of the DNA fits TRBJ2-7 better; the J call may be wrong. Germline V gene sequence: CDR1 SNHLY, CDR2 FYNNEI. The CDR3 contains 15 residues.

V is TRBV5-6 and J is TRBJ2-3; a possible D gene is TRBD2 (6 bases). CDR1 and CDR2 (germline): SGHDT, YYEEEE. The CDR3 is 16 amino acids. V was clipped by 2 bases and J by 5 bases, with 18 bases between them. CDR3 protein: CASSFSVVGAGDTQYF. DNA for the CDR3: TGTGCCAGCAGCTTTTCCGTCGTGGGAGCGGGAGATACGCAGTATTTT.

This clone has just a few counts. This rearrangement joins TRBV28 to TRBJ1-2, with unresolved D. Germline CDR1 reads MDHEN; CDR2 reads SYDVKM. The CDR3 spans 13 residues. The germline V and J ends were trimmed by 9 bases and 0 bases, with 11 bases remaining between them. The chain's CDR3 is CASSTPANYGYTF. CDR3 nucleotides: TGTGCCAGTTCAACACCTGCTAACTATGGCTACACCTTC.

V and J are TRBV6-1 and TRBJ1-4; 8 bases map to TRBD1. The junction had 4 bases not matched to a gene; V was cut back by 3 bases and J by 4 bases. The CDR3 has 15 residues. Per germline, CDR1 MNHNS and CDR2 SASEGT. The CDR3 protein is CASSDPTGVNEKLFF. The CDR3 nucleotides read TGTGCCAGCAGTGATCCGACAGGGGTTAATGAAAAACTGTTTTTT.

This clone was counted only a few times. Other nucleotide sequences from this sample produce the same CDR3. CDR3 sequence: CASSPGQLNEKLFF. Here the CDR3 DNA reads TGTGCCAGCAGCCCGGGACAGCTAAATGAAAAACTGTTTTTT. The chain links TRBV5-8 to TRBJ1-4; 7 bases map to TRBD1. Germline V gene data show CDR1 as SGHTS and CDR2 as YDEGEE. This CDR3 contains 14 residues. V lost 4 bases and J lost 5; bases outside the gene matches: 5.

V is TRBV28 and J is TRBJ2-7, with D perhaps matching TRBD1 (5 bases). The CDR3 is made up of 14 amino acids. CDR1 MDHEN and CDR2 SYDVKM come from the germline V gene. With 7 bases removed from V and 2 bases from J, the gap between germline ends came to 15 bases. Written as DNA, the CDR3 is TGTGCCAGCACCAATCCAGGGTTTCCCTACGAGCAGTACTTC. This gives the protein CASTNPGFPYEQYF.

Only one count was recorded for this clone. At the DNA level, this CDR3 is encoded by other sequences in the same sample as well. This chain uses TRBV15 with TRBJ2-5; TRBD2 is a possible D gene (5 bases). V gave up 0 bases and J gave up 5 bases, with 7 bases separating them. The CDR3 is 13 residues long. The germline V gene has CDR1 LNHNV and CDR2 YYDKDF (reference sequence). CDR3 coding DNA: TGTGCCACCAGCAGAGATAGGGAGGAGACCCAGTACTTC. It specifies CATSRDREETQYF. Variable domain in full (rest from reference TRBV15 and TRBJ2-5): DAMVIQNPRYQVTQFGKPVTLSCSQTLNHNVMYWYQQKSSQAPKLLFHYYDKDFNNEADTPDNFQSRRPNTSFCFLDIRSPGLGDTAMYLCATSRDREETQYFGPGTRLLVL.

The rearrangement joins TRBV29-1 to TRBJ2-5; a weak D match, TRBD1 (6 bases). CDR1 is SQVTM, CDR2 ANQGSEA, per germline. This CDR3 is 14 amino acids long. V lost 3 bases and J lost 2, with 13 bases in between. CDR3 protein: CSVDPGQIQETQYF. The CDR3 DNA is TGCAGCGTTGACCCGGGACAAATACAAGAGACCCAGTACTTC.

With respect to this clone: This sample also contains other DNA sequences that code for the same CDR3. The CDR3 bases are TGCGCCAGCAGCTTACAAGGGGCAGACACCGGGGAGCTGTTTTTT. It is translated as CASSLQGADTGELFF. This chain joins TRBV5-1 and TRBJ2-2; maybe TRBD1 (5 bases). The CDR3 is 15 residues long. Trimming cost V 2 bases and J 3 bases, with 11 bases left between them. CDR1 is SGHRS, CDR2 YFSETQ, per germline.

The rearrangement links TRBV5-6 to TRBJ2-1; the D gene is possibly TRBD2 (6 bases). Looked up from germline, CDR1 is SGHDT and CDR2 is YYEEEE. This CDR3 is 16 amino acids long. Trimming took off 0 bases at V and 0 bases at J, with 10 bases between the two ends. CDR3 region: CASSLGRGSSYNEQFF. Here the CDR3 DNA reads TGTGCCAGCAGCTTGGGGCGGGGAAGCTCCTACAATGAGCAGTTCTTC.

The chain employs TRBV2 and TRBJ2-2; no firm D call. The CDR3 extends over 15 amino acids. With 4 bases removed from V and 5 bases from J, the gap between germline ends came to 14 bases. The V gene's germline CDR1 is SNHLY and CDR2 FYNNEI. The CDR3 loop reads CASSGGRTPTGELFF. CDR3 in DNA: TGTGCCAGCAGTGGTGGCCGGACCCCAACCGGGGAGCTGTTTTTT.

Regarding this clone: Other DNA sequences of this sample code for an identical CDR3. The chain recombines TRBV5-1 with TRBJ2-7, with 9 positions matching TRBD1. The CDR3 sequence is 13 residues long. V shed 0 bases and J 7 bases; nucleotides not matched to a gene: 2. Germline lookup yields CDR1 SGHRS and CDR2 YFSETQ. In DNA form, the CDR3 reads TGCGCCAGCAGCTTGGACAGGGGGCGGGAGCAGTACTTC. Its translation is CASSLDRGREQYF.

The chain employs TRBV6-5 and TRBJ1-1, with 8 bases matching TRBD1. The CDR3 is 15 amino acids. The V gene end was trimmed by 5 bases and the J gene end by 10 bases; junction bases not matched to a gene: 15. CDR1 and CDR2 (germline): MNHEY, SVGAGI. Here the CDR3 reads CASSLLGQGRRRAFF. CDR3 nucleotides: TGTGCCAGCAGTCTCCTAGGACAGGGAAGGCGAAGAGCTTTCTTT.

The chain couples TRBV5-1 to TRBJ1-1; perhaps TRBD1 as D (5 bases). Germline values: CDR1 SGHRS, CDR2 YFSETQ. This CDR3 spans 17 amino acids. V lost 2 bases, J lost 3 bases, and 20 bases lay in between. CDR3 coding DNA: TGCGCCAGCAGCTTTAACGCCGGGATAGGGGCGGACACTGAAGCTTTCTTT. Translating gives CASSFNAGIGADTEAFF.

On this clone: With only one base between it and a far larger clone, this is likely a read error. The CDR3 loop reads CARSFVWEATTDAQYF. DNA for the CDR3: TGTGCCAGAAGCTTCGTCTGGGAGGCCACCACAGATGCGCAGTATTTT. The chain is built from TRBV5-3 and TRBJ2-3; TRBD2 is a possible D gene (6 bases). TRBV5-3 is labeled an ORF, and its function is uncertain. CDR3 size: 16 residues.

V and J are TRBV11-2 and TRBJ2-3; 11 bases are a match to TRBD1. The V gene end was trimmed by 1 base and the J gene end by 0 bases; junction bases not matched to a gene: 6. The CDR3 has 18 amino acids. Germline CDR1 reads SGHAT; CDR2 reads FQNNGV. The CDR3 sequence is CASSLGRGQGASTDTQYF. The CDR3 DNA sequence: TGTGCCAGCAGCTTAGGACGTGGACAGGGGGCTAGCACAGATACGCAGTATTTT.

The chain links TRBV7-8 to TRBJ1-1; D unresolved. The CDR3 contains 14 residues. The V end lost 2 bases, the J end lost 1 base, and 8 bases lay between the germline ends. CDR1 SGHVS and CDR2 FQNEAQ come from the germline V gene. This CDR3 is CASSLSRGNTEAFF. CDR3 nucleotides: TGTGCCAGCAGCTTAAGTCGGGGGAACACTGAAGCTTTCTTT.

The CDR3 nucleotides are TGTGCCAGCAGTCTGACAGACCGATTTAGGAGCAACAATCAGCATGAGCAGTTCTTC. Translating gives CASSLTDRFRSNNQHEQFF. This chain connects TRBV2 to TRBJ2-1, with a possible D match to TRBD1 (5 bases). The germline gives CDR1 SNHLY, CDR2 FYNNEI. Trimming took 5 bases from V and 8 from J, leaving 31 bases between them. This CDR3 has 19 amino acids.